The 4 T cell receptor beta chains listed next were all sequenced from one sample in a study of regulatory T cells in long-lasting Graves disease. Stated time point: newly diagnosed GD, antithyroid drugs for less than 3 months. PBMC-derived RNA was used for the TCR library. CDR3-region Arm-PCR and iRepertoire HTBI primers produced the TCR beta libraries. TCRdb passed the multiplex PCR reads through MiXCR, listing each CDR3 protein once. The sample has 400,000 to 550,000 distinct CDR3 sequences; 16% are singletons. Separately, the same data were catalogued under a study of T cells in Graves' hyperthyroidism and ophthalmopathy.

The sequenced sample was peripheral blood mononuclear cells (PBMCs), obtained at new diagnosis, from a patient treated with antithyroid drugs. The receptor source for this set is a woman aged 18-29 years with Graves disease.

Concerning this clonotype: An end of the junction differs from the germline gene, which may be a read error. The chain is built from TRBV5-1 and TRBJ2-5; no definite D call. The V gene's germline CDR1 is SGHRS and CDR2 YFSETQ. The CDR3 runs 14 residues. The CDR3 is CASSFLSLQGTQYF. In nucleotides, the CDR3 is TGCGCCAGCAGCTTTCTATCCCTTCAAGGGACCCAGTACTTC.

This chain joins TRBV2 and TRBJ2-7, with D tentatively TRBD2 (5 bases). This CDR3 is 12 amino acids long. The germline CDR1 and CDR2 sequences are SNHLY and FYNNEI. V lost 5 bases and J lost 6, with 11 bases in between. CDR3 sequence (DNA): TGTGCCAGCAGTCCAGACTACAGCGAGCAGTACTTC. It encodes CASSPDYSEQYF.

The chain combines TRBV6-2 or TRBV6-3 with TRBJ2-5; 9 bases fit TRBD2. In germline, CDR1 is MNHEY, CDR2 SVGEGT. V dropped 5 bases and J dropped 1; count of bases not matched to a gene: 8. The CDR3 is made up of 16 amino acids. CDR3 region: CASSHTGGRAQETQYF. CDR3 nucleotides: TGTGCCAGCAGTCATACGGGCGGGAGGGCCCAAGAGACCCAGTACTTC.

In its sample, this clonotype was seen a few times. A much larger clone differs by one base, so this may be a read error. The CDR3 does not close with the conserved phenylalanine or tryptophan, likely indicating a read error. The chain carries TRBV20-1 and TRBJ2-7, with 8 bases aligning to TRBD2. V shed 2 bases, J shed 2 bases, and the junction held 8 bases outside the gene matches. Per germline, CDR1 DFQATT and CDR2 SNEGSKA (reference sequence). The CDR3 extends over 15 amino acids. The CDR3: CSARSPGTSPYEQYL. In DNA, the CDR3 is TGCAGTGCTAGAAGTCCCGGGACTAGTCCCTACGAGCAGTACCTC.